The 9 T cell receptor beta chains given below trace back to one sample, sequenced in a study of blood T cell repertoires in COVID-19. Some clones are missing from TCRdb's copy, which holds only in-frame ones; the method was immunoSEQ multiplex PCR. The repertoire has tens of thousands of clones, about 89% of them found once; the top ten carry around 8%. The sequenced sample consisted of peripheral blood. Receptor source: a middle-aged man with active COVID-19.

CDR3 residues: CASSRDLYNEQFF. The CDR3 DNA sequence: TGCGCCAGCAGCCGGGACTTGTACAATGAGCAGTTCTTC. The V and J genes are TRBV4-3 and TRBJ2-1, with D possibly matching TRBD2 (6 bases). Trimming pared 4 bases from V and 4 bases from J, leaving 8 bases between. This CDR3 contains 13 residues. CDR1 is LGHNA, CDR2 YSLEER, per germline.

The V and J genes are TRBV10-3 and TRBJ1-2; weak D call: TRBD1 (5 bases). This CDR3 is built from 17 residues. The V and J ends lost 3 bases and 0 bases respectively, with 17 bases between them. Germline V gene data show CDR1 as ENHRY and CDR2 as SYGVKD. In DNA, the CDR3 is TGTGCCATCAGTGACCCCAGGGTGGGTACAGCTAACTATGGCTACACCTTC. Translated, it gives CAISDPRVGTANYGYTF.

This clone has more than one count but fewer than ten. The rearrangement links TRBV27 to TRBJ2-7; D possibly corresponds to TRBD2 (5 bases). Germline assignment: CDR1 MNHEY and CDR2 SMNVEV (reference sequence). This CDR3 spans 13 amino acids. Deletions cut 6 bases from V and 3 bases from J, with 12 bases between. Here the CDR3 reads CASSGISDYEQYF. The CDR3 bases are TGTGCCAGCAGCGGGATATCGGACTACGAGCAGTACTTC.

This clone was seen a single time. The CDR3 nucleotides read TGTGCCAGCAGTTTATTAACCTGGCCCCGCTCCGAGCAGTACTTC. Amino acid sequence: CASSLLTWPRSEQYF. The chain carries TRBV27 and TRBJ2-7; D is undetermined. The CDR3 sequence is 15 residues long. V was trimmed by 1 base and J by 6 bases, leaving 16 bases between them. Germline V gene data show CDR1 as MNHEY and CDR2 as SMNVEV (reference sequence).

The genes are TRBV12-3 or TRBV12-4 and TRBJ1-1; D remains unclear. This CDR3 spans 13 amino acids. V was cut by 7 bases and J by 2 bases, with 11 bases left in between. The chain's CDR3 is CASNREINTEAFF. CDR3 nucleotide sequence: TGTGCCAGCAACCGGGAGATCAACACTGAAGCTTTCTTT.

This sequence joins TRBV6-5 and TRBJ2-7; possibly TRBD1 for D (5 bases). V was shortened by 7 bases and J by 6 bases, with 19 bases between the two germline ends. Germline V CDR1 and CDR2: MNHEY, SVGAGI. The CDR3 runs to 14 residues. CDR3 in amino acids: CASTSVAGALEQYF. The DNA of the CDR3 is TGTGCCAGCACCTCCGTAGCTGGGGCCCTCGAGCAGTACTTC.

CDR3 protein: CASSLVIGTDTQYF. In DNA form, the CDR3 reads TGTGCCAGCAGCTTGGTAATCGGCACAGATACGCAGTATTTT. The J gene is TRBJ2-3, the V gene TRBV5-5, with no clear D. This CDR3 has 14 residues. The V and J ends lost 0 bases and 1 base respectively, with 6 bases between them. The germline CDR1 and CDR2 sequences are SGHKS and YYEKEE (reference sequence).

The chain is built from TRBV6-5 and TRBJ2-7; 8 bases are shared with TRBD2. The CDR3 sequence is 15 residues long. The junction had 10 bases not matched to a gene; V was cut back by 7 bases and J by 2 bases. The germline CDR1 and CDR2 sequences are MNHEY and SVGAGI. CDR3 amino acids: CASIPDPGRAYEQYF. CDR3 nucleotide sequence: TGTGCCAGCATCCCGGACCCCGGGAGGGCCTACGAGCAGTACTTC.

This chain connects TRBV28 to TRBJ2-1, with a possible D match to TRBD2 (5 bases). The germline V and J ends were trimmed by 8 bases and 8 bases, with 19 bases remaining between them. Looked up from germline, CDR1 is MDHEN and CDR2 is SYDVKM. This CDR3 spans 14 amino acids. The CDR3: CASCLLNRRDEQFF. In DNA, the CDR3 is TGTGCCAGCTGCTTACTCAACCGGCGGGATGAGCAGTTCTTC.